The 9 T cell receptor beta chains below come from one sample, sequenced in a study of glioma-infiltrating T cells. The iRepertoire nested amplicon-rescue multiplex PCR amplified TCR alpha and beta CDR3s from RNA. Each CDR3 protein gets one entry after TCRdb re-called the multiplex PCR reads with MiXCR. The sample has 300,000 to 450,000 distinct CDR3 sequences; roughly two fifths are singletons. The sequencing sample was made of glioma tissue, nonneoplastic brain tissue, or PBMCs (not recorded which). The receptors were gathered from a human donor with low-grade glioma or glioblastoma, undergoing nonglioma brain surgery, or in good health (not recorded which).

This clonotype has more than one count but fewer than ten. Written as DNA, the CDR3 is TGTGCCAGCAGTGACAGTAAAAACATTCAGTACTTC. It encodes CASSDSKNIQYF. The chain uses TRBV6-1 and TRBJ2-4; D not certain. This CDR3 spans 12 amino acids. Germline assignment: CDR1 MNHNS and CDR2 SASEGT. The V end lost 3 bases, the J end lost 4 bases, and 4 bases lay between the germline ends.

This clonotype was observed at least ten times. V is TRBV27 and J is TRBJ2-1, with D possibly TRBD2 on 5 matching bases. CDR3 length: 15 residues. Germline V lookup: CDR1 MNHEY, CDR2 SMNVEV (reference sequence). V lost 6 bases and J lost 0, with 12 bases in between. The CDR3 nucleotides read TGTGCCAGCAGACTAGGACGGAGCTCCTACAATGAGCAGTTCTTC. Protein product: CASRLGRSSYNEQFF.

This clonotype was picked up a small number of times. The genes are TRBV5-1 and TRBJ2-5; D is uncertain. The CDR3 consists of 13 residues. Germline lookup yields CDR1 SGHRS and CDR2 YFSETQ. Trimming took 4 bases from V and 1 from J, leaving 8 bases between them. DNA for the CDR3: TGCGCCAGCAGCCCCCTCCCCCAAGAGACCCAGTACTTC. Its translation is CASSPLPQETQYF.

This clonotype was seen just once. The chain joins TRBV4-1 to TRBJ2-3; perhaps TRBD2 as D (5 bases). CDR1 and CDR2 (germline): MGHRA, YSYEKL. Trimming removed 1 base from V and 2 bases from J, with 13 bases in between. The CDR3 runs to 16 residues. CDR3 in amino acids: CASSQGAQDSTDTQYF. The DNA of the CDR3 is TGCGCCAGCAGCCAAGGAGCCCAGGACTCCACAGATACGCAGTATTTT.

Worth noting for this clonotype: Since a much larger clone is just one base distant, this may be a read error. The chain couples TRBV6-1 to TRBJ1-2; D unresolved. Trimming left V 2 bases short and J 2 bases short, with 6 bases between. The CDR3 consists of 13 residues. Germline-derived CDR1 and CDR2 are MNHNS and SASEGT. The CDR3 spells CASSELANYGYTF. DNA for the CDR3: TGTGCCAGCAGTGAATTGGCAAACTATGGCTACACCTTC.

A remark on this clonotype: This may arise from a read error, as a much more abundant clone is one base away. The chain links TRBV15 to TRBJ2-1; TRBD2 matches 12 bases. Germline V CDR1 and CDR2: LNHNV, YYDKDF (reference sequence). The CDR3 totals 15 residues. The CDR3 DNA is TGTGCCAACAGCAAGACTAGCGGGAGTGTAAATGAGCAGTTCTTC. This translates into CANSKTSGSVNEQFF.

The chain links TRBV28 to TRBJ2-1; 7 bases match TRBD1. CDR1 is MDHEN and CDR2 is SYDVKM in the germline V gene. V shed 3 bases and J 6 bases; nucleotides not matched to a gene: 14. This CDR3 comprises 17 residues. In DNA form, the CDR3 reads TGTGCCAGCAGTTTCCTTCTAGACAGGGTGGGCTGCAATGAGCAGTTCTTC. This gives the protein CASSFLLDRVGCNEQFF.

This clonotype has only a few counts. This chain uses TRBV5-4 with TRBJ2-3; no reliable D call. V lost 0 bases and J lost 0, with 8 bases in between. The CDR3 extends over 15 amino acids. Germline assignment: CDR1 SGHNT and CDR2 YYREEE (reference sequence). The CDR3 nucleotides are TGTGCCAGCAGCTTGGGAAGGTCTAGCACAGATACGCAGTATTTT. Its translation: CASSLGRSSTDTQYF.

The rearrangement joins TRBV27 to TRBJ2-5; 12 positions agree with TRBD1. The germline gives CDR1 MNHEY, CDR2 SMNVEV (reference sequence). V lost 5 bases, J lost 3 bases, and 7 bases stayed unmatched. The CDR3 spans 16 residues. CDR3 sequence (DNA): TGTGCCAGCAGTGAAGCGGGACAGGGGGCTGAAGAGACCCAGTACTTC. Its translation: CASSEAGQGAEETQYF.